The clone carrying this T cell receptor (beta chain) turned up a few times. What it binds is unknown. This sample was taken from a study of T-cell memory formation after mild COVID-19. Notes on the study in general: Pre-infection memory harbored some responding clones, suggesting cross-reactive memory joined. Contracting clones from day 15 to 85 showed balanced CD4/CD8; later expanders favored CD4+.

Germline V CDR1 and CDR2: SQVTM, ANQGSEA. The V and J ends lost 4 bases and 6 bases, in that order; junction bases with no gene match: 6. The CDR3 consists of 14 residues. MiXCR, run by TCRdb on the 5' RACE reads, gives a single entry per CDR3 protein. The sample contains hundreds of thousands of distinct CDR3 sequences, 15% to 20% of which appear only once. The sample was PBMCs or a T cell subset sorted from them (not recorded which). The chain is built from TRBV29-1 and TRBJ2-2; 9 bases match TRBD1. This sequence was found in a man younger than 35 who had mild COVID-19 (a few samples of this study predate the infection). Cell type and time point are not known. As DNA, the CDR3 is TGCAGCGTTGGGGGGACAGGGCGGTCCGGGGAGCTGTTTTTT. Protein product: CSVGGTGRSGELFF.